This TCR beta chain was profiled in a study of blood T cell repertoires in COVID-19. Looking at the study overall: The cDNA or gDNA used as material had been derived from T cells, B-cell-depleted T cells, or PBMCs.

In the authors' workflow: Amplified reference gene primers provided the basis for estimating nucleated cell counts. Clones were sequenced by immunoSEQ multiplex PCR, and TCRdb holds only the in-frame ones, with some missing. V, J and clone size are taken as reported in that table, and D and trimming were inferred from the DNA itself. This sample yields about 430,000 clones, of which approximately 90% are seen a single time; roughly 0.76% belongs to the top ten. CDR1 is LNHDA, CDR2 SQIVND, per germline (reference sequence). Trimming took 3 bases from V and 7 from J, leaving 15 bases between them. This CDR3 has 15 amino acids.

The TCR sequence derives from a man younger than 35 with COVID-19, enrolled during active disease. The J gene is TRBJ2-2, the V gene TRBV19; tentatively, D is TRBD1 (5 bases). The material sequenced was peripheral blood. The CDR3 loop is CASSMILAGFGELFF. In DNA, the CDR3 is TGTGCCAGTAGTATGATCTTGGCAGGGTTCGGGGAGCTGTTTTTT. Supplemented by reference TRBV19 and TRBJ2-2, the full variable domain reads DGGITQSPKYLFRKEGQNVTLSCEQNLNHDAMYWYRQDPGQGLRLIYYSQIVNDFQKGDIAEGYSVSREKKESFPLTVTSAQKNPTAFYLCASSMILAGFGELFFGEGSRLTVL.